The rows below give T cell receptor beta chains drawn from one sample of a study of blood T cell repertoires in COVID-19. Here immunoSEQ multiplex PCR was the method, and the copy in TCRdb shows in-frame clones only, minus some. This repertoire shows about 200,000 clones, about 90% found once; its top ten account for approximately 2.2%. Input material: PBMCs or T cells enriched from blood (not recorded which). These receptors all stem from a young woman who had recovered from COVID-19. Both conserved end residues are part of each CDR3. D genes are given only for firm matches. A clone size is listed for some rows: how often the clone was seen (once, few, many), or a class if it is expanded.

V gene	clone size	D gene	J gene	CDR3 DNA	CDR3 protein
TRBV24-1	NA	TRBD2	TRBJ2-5	TGTGCCACCAGTGAAGTGGGGGCGGGAGGCGAGACCCAGTACTTC	CATSEVGAGGETQYF
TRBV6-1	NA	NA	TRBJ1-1	TGTGCCAGCAGTGAAGCGGCCAGATACACTGAAGCTTTCTTT	CASSEAARYTEAFF
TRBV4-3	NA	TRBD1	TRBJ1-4	TGCGCCAGCAGCCAACAGGGGGCTGGGGAAAAACTGTTTTTT	CASSQQGAGEKLFF
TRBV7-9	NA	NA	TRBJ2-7	TGTGCCAGCAGCCACACAGGGACCGGGAAAGAGCAGTACTTC	CASSHTGTGKEQYF
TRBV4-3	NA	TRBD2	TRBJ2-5	TGCGCCAGCAGCCGGACGGGAAGCGGGAGTGAGACCCAGTACTTC	CASSRTGSGSETQYF
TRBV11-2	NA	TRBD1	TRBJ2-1	TGTGCCAGCACCCTAGCAGGGGGATACAATGAGCAGTTCTTC	CASTLAGGYNEQFF
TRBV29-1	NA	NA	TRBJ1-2	TGCAGCGTTGATTTAAACTATGGCTACACCTTC	CSVDLNYGYTF
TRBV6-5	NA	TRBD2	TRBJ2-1	TGTGCCAGCAGTTATTTACTAGCGGGGGGATACAATGAGCAGTTCTTC	CASSYLLAGGYNEQFF
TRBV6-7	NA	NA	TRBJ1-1	TGTTTTGTCCTAGGGGGCACTGAAGCTTTCTTT	CFVLGGTEAFF
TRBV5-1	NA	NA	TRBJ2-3	TGCGCCAGCAGCTTGGTATCCAGCGGCACAGATACGCAGTATTTT	CASSLVSSGTDTQYF
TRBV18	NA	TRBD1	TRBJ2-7	TGTGCCAGCTCACCTGGAGGGACAGGGTACGAGCAGTACTTC	CASSPGGTGYEQYF
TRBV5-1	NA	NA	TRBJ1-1	TGCGCCAGCAGCTATCAGGGGATGTTGGGCACTGAAGCTTTCTTT	CASSYQGMLGTEAFF
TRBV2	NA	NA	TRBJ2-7	TGTGCCAGCCTGGGCAGGGCGGGGGAGCAGTACTTC	CASLGRAGEQYF
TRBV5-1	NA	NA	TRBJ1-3	TGCGCCAGCAGCGATAGGACTGATGGAAACACCATATATTTT	CASSDRTDGNTIYF
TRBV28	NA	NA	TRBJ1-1	TGTGCCAGCAGTTTAAGGGGGGGGAAGATTGAAGCTTTCTTT	CASSLRGGKIEAFF
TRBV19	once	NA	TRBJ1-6	TGTGCCAGTAGTACCCCAGGGCAGGCGGATTCACCCCTCCACTTT	CASSTPGQADSPLHF
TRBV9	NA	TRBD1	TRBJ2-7	TGTGCCAGCAGCGTAGGCGACAGGGGTTGGGACGAGCAGTACTTC	CASSVGDRGWDEQYF
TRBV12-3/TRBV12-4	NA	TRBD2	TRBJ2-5	TGTGCCAGCAGTACTAGCGGCGGGGAGACCCAGTACTTC	CASSTSGGETQYF
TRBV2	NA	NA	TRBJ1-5	TGTGCCAGCAGTGGTGGGGAGGTTCAGCCCCAGCATTTT	CASSGGEVQPQHF
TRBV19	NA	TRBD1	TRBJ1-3	TGTGCCAGTAGTACAGGGGGCGCGGGAAACACCATATATTTT	CASSTGGAGNTIYF
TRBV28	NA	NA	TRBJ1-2	TGTGCCAGCCGTCCGGGGGGATACTATGGCTACACCTTC	CASRPGGYYGYTF
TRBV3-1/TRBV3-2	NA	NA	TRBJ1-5	TGTGCCAGCAGCCAAAACCCACAGGAGAATCAGCCCCAGCATTTT	CASSQNPQENQPQHF
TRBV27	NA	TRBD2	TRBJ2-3	TGTGCCAGCAGCAGACTAGCGGGGTGGGGGTCTAGCACAGATACGCAGTATTTT	CASSRLAGWGSSTDTQYF
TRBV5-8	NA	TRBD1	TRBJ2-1	TGTGCCAGCAGCCTGGGACAGGTTGAGCAGTTCTTC	CASSLGQVEQFF
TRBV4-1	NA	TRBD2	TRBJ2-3	TGCGCCAGCAGCCAAGATGTTACCGGACTAGCGGGAGGGAGCACAGATACGCAGTATTTT	CASSQDVTGLAGGSTDTQYF
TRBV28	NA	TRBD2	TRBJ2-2	TGTGCCAGCAGGCTAGCGGGCTCGAACACCGGGGAGCTGTTTTTT	CASRLAGSNTGELFF
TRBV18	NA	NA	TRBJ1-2	TGTGCCAGCTCACAGGACATCTATGGCTACACCTTC	CASSQDIYGYTF
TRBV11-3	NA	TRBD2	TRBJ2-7	TGTGCCAGCAGCTCAGCGGGACGAGTGATCGACGAGCAGTACTTC	CASSSAGRVIDEQYF
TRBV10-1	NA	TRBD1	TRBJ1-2	TGCGCCAGCAGTGAGCCCCAAAAGGCGGGACAGAGCTCTAACTATGGCTACACCTTC	CASSEPQKAGQSSNYGYTF
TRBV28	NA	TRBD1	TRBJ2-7	TGTGCCACCTTGGGACAGTTTTACGAGCAGTACTTC	CATLGQFYEQYF
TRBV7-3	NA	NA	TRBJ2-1	TGTGCCAGCAGCTTAAGAGGGCGGGATCAGTTCTTC	CASSLRGRDQFF
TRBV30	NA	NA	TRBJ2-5	TGTGCCTGGAGTCACCGTAACAGGGTAAGAGAGACCCAGTACTTC	CAWSHRNRVRETQYF
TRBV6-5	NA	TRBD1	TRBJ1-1	TGTGCCAGCAGCCCCAGGACAGGGGGCACTGAAGCTTTCTTT	CASSPRTGGTEAFF
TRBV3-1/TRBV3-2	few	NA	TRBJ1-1	TGTGCCAGCAGGGGAGGCACTGAAGCTTTCTTT	CASRGGTEAFF
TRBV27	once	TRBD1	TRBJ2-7	TGTGCCAGCAGTTTAGGACGGGACAGGGGATTAGGCGAGCAGTACTTC	CASSLGRDRGLGEQYF
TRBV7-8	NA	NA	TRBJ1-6	TGTGCCAGCAGCTTAGCCGTGTCCCGGGAGTATAATTCACCCCTCCACTTT	CASSLAVSREYNSPLHF
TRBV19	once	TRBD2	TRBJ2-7	TGTGCCAGTAGTATAGTCCCAGCGGGAGGGCTACACGAGCAGTACTTC	CASSIVPAGGLHEQYF
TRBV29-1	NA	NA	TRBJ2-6	TGCAGCGTTGAAACGGGGACTTTTAGCTCTGGGGCCAACGTCCTGACTTTC	CSVETGTFSSGANVLTF
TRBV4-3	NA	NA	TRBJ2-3	TGCGCCAGCAGCGGACAGACCGCCACAGATACGCAGTATTTT	CASSGQTATDTQYF
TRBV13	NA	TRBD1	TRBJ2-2	TGTGCCAGCAGCTTACGAAACAGGGGGCGCACCGGGGAGCTGTTTTTT	CASSLRNRGRTGELFF
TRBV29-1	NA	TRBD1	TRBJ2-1	TGCAGCGTTGAAGGAGGCAGGGGGAGCAATGAGCAGTTCTTC	CSVEGGRGSNEQFF
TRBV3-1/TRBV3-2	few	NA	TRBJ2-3	TGTGCCAGCAGCCCAACGGCCGGGGGCACAGATACGCAGTATTTT	CASSPTAGGTDTQYF
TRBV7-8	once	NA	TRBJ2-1	TGTGCCAGCAGCCCGGGGTCGGTCTCCTACAATGAGCAGTTCTTC	CASSPGSVSYNEQFF
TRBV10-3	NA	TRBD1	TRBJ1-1	TGTGCCATCAGTGACCAGACAGGGAAGGACACTGAAGCTTTCTTT	CAISDQTGKDTEAFF
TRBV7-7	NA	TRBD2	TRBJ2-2	TGTGCCAGCAGCTCTTTCCAGCGGGGCGACACCGGGGAGCTGTTTTTT	CASSSFQRGDTGELFF
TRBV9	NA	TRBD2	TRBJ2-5	TGTGCCAGCAGCCCACAAGCGGGAGTCTGGGAGACCCAGTACTTC	CASSPQAGVWETQYF
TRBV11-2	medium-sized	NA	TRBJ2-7	TGTGCCAGCAGCTTAGATAGCAGCACCTACGAGCAGTACTTC	CASSLDSSTYEQYF